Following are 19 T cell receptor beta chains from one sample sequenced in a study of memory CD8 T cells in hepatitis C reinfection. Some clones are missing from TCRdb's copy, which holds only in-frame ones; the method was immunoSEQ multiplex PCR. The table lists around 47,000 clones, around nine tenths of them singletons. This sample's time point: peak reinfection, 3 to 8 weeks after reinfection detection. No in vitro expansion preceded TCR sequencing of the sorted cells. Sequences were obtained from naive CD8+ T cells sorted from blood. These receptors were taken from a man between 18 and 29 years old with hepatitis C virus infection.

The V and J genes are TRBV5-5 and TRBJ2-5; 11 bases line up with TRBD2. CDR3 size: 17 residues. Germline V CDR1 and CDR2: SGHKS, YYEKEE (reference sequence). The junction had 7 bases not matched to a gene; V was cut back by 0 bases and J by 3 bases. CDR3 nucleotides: TGTGCCAGCAGCTTGGCCGGGGTAGCGGGGGGGAAAGAGACCCAGTACTTC. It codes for CASSLAGVAGGKETQYF.

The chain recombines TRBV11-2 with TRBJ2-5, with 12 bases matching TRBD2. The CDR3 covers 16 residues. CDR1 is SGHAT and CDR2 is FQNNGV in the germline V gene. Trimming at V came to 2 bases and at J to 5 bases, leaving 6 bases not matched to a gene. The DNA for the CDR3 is TGTGCCAGCAGCTTAACCTGGACTAGCGGGGTGGAGACCCAGTACTTC. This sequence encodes CASSLTWTSGVETQYF.

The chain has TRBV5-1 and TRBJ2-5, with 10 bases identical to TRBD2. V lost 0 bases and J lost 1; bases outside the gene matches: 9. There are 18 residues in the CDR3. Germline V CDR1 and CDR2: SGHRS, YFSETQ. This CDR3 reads CASSLAPPSGGIQETQYF. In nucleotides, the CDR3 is TGCGCCAGCAGCTTGGCGCCGCCTAGCGGGGGCATCCAAGAGACCCAGTACTTC.

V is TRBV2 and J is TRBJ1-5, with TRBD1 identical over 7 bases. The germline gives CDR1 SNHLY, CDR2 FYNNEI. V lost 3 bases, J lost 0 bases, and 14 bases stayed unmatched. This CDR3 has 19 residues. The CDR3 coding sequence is TGTGCCAGCAGTGACAAGAATCTCCGGGACAGCTATAGCAATCAGCCCCAGCATTTT. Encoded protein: CASSDKNLRDSYSNQPQHF.

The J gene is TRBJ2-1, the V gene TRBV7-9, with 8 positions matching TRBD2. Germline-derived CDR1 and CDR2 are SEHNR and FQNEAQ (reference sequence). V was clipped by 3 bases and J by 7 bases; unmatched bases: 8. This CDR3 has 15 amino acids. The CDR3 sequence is CASSLAGGPNNEQFF. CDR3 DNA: TGTGCCAGCAGCTTGGCGGGGGGCCCTAATAATGAGCAGTTCTTC. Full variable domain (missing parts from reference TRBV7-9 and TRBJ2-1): DTGVSQNPRHKITKRGQNVTFRCDPISEHNRLYWYRQTLGQGPEFLTYFQNEAQLEKSRLLSDRFSAERPKGSFSTLEIQRTEQGDSAMYLCASSLAGGPNNEQFFGPGTRLTVL.

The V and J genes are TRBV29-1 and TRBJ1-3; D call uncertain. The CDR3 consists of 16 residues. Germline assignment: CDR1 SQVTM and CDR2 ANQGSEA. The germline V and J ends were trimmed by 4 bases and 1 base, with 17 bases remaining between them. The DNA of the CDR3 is TGCAGCGTTGTAAAGTGGAAGCGGTCATCTGGAAACACCATATATTTT. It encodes CSVVKWKRSSGNTIYF.

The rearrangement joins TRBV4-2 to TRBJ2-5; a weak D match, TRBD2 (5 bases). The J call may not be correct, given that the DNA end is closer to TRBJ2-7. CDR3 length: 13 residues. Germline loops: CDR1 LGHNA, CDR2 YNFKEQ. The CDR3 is CASSQELEGEQYF. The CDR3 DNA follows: TGTGCCAGCAGCCAAGAGCTAGAGGGCGAGCAGTACTTC.

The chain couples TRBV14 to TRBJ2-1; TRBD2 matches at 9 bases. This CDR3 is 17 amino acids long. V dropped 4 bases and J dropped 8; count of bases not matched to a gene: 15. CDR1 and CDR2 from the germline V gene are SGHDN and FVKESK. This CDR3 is CASSRIIAGASDDEQFF. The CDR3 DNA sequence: TGTGCCAGCAGCCGGATAATAGCGGGGGCCTCTGATGATGAGCAGTTCTTC.

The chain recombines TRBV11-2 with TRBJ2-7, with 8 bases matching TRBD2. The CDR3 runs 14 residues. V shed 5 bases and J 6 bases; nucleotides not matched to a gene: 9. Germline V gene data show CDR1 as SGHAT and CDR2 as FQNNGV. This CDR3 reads CASSIAGQGTEQYV. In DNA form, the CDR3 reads TGTGCCAGCAGCATAGCGGGGCAGGGGACCGAGCAGTACGTC.

CDR3 in DNA: TGTGCCAGCAGTTTAGGACTCAGGGGGAACGAGCAGTACTTC. Translating gives CASSLGLRGNEQYF. V is TRBV27 and J is TRBJ2-7, with 7 bases aligning to TRBD1. The CDR3 runs 14 residues. V trimming: 2 bases; J trimming: 5 bases; junction bases outside the gene matches: 6. CDR1 MNHEY and CDR2 SMNVEV come from the germline V gene (reference sequence).

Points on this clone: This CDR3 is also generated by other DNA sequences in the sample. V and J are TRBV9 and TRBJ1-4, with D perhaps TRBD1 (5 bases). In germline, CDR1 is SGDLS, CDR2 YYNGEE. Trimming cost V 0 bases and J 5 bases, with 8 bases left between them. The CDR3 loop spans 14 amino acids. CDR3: CASSVGGVNEKLFF. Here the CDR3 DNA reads TGTGCCAGCAGCGTAGGGGGGGTCAATGAAAAACTGTTTTTT.

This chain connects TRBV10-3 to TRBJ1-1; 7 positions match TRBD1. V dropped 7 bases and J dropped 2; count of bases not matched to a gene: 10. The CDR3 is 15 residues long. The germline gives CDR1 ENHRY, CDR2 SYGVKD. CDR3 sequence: CAITPGAGGNTEAFF. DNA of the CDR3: TGTGCCATCACTCCCGGTGCAGGGGGTAACACTGAAGCTTTCTTT.

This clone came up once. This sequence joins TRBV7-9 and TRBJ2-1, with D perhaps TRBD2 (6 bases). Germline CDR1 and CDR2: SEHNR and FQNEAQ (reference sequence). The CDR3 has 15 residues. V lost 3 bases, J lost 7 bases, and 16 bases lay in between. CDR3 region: CASSLTSGTENEQFF. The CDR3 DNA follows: TGTGCCAGCAGCTTGACATCCGGGACTGAAAATGAGCAGTTCTTC.

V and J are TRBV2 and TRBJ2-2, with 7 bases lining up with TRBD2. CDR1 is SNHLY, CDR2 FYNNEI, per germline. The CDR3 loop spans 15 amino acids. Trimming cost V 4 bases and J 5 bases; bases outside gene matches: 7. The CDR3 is CASSAVWEGTGELFF. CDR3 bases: TGTGCCAGCAGTGCTGTTTGGGAGGGGACCGGGGAGCTGTTTTTT.

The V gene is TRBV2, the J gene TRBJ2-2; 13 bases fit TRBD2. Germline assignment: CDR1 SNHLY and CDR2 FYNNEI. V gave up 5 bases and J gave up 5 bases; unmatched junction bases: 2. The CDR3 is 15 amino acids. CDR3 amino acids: CASSRLAGGTGELFF. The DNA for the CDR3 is TGTGCCAGCAGTAGACTAGCGGGGGGAACCGGGGAGCTGTTTTTT.

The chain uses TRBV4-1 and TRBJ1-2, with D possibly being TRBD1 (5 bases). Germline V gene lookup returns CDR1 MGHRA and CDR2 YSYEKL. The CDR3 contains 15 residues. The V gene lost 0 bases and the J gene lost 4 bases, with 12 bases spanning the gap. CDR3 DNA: TGCGCCAGCAGCCAAGATCGAGGCCAGGGCTATGGCTACACCTTC. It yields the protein CASSQDRGQGYGYTF.

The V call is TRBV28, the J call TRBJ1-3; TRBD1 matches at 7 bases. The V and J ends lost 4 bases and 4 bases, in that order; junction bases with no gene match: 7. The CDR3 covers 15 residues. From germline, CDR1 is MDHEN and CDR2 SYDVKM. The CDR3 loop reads CASSSTGRTGNTIYF. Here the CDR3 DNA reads TGTGCCAGCAGTTCGACAGGGAGAACCGGAAACACCATATATTTT.

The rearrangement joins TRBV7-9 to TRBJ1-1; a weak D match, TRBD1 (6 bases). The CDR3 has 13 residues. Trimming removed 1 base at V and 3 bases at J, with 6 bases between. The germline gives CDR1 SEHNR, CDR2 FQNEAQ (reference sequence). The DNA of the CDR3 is TGTGCCAGCAGCTTAGAGGGGGACACTGAAGCTTTCTTT. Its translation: CASSLEGDTEAFF.

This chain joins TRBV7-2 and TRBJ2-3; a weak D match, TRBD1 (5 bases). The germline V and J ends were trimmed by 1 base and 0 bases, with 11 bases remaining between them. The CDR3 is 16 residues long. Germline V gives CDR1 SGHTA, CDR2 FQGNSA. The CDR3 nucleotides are TGTGCCAGCAGCTTAGTGGCAGGGATAAGCACAGATACGCAGTATTTT. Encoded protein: CASSLVAGISTDTQYF.